The 32 T cell receptor beta chains given below trace back to one sample, sequenced in a study of T cells in Graves' hyperthyroidism and ophthalmopathy. Amplification targeted TCR beta CDR3 regions from RNA transcripts. An initial round of RT-PCR targeting the TCR CDR3 relied on the HTBI primer set. A single record per CDR3 protein comes from TCRdb applying MiXCR to the multiplex PCR reads. This repertoire shows 650,000 to 750,000 distinct CDR3 sequences, about 14% found once; its top ten account for 10% to 13%. Sequencing was done on a sample of blood. The receptors derive from a young woman with Graves' hyperthyroidism.

Comment on this clonotype: Mismatch with germline at one junction end may stem from a read error. The chain joins TRBV7-2 to TRBJ2-2, with 7 bases matching TRBD1. The CDR3 extends over 15 amino acids. Germline lookup yields CDR1 SGHTA and CDR2 FQGNSA. CDR3 DNA: TGTGCCAGCAGCTCCGGGACAGCGAACGCCGGGGAGCTGTTTTTT. This encodes CASSSGTANAGELFF.

In this sample, this clonotype turned up many times. CDR3 region: CASSLLPSNEKLFF. CDR3 sequence (DNA): TGTGCCAGCAGCTTACTCCCGTCTAATGAAAAACTGTTTTTT. V is TRBV7-9 and J is TRBJ1-4; D gene uncertain. Trimming left V 2 bases short and J 3 bases short, with 7 bases between. Germline V gene sequence: CDR1 SEHNR, CDR2 FQNEAQ (reference sequence). The CDR3 totals 14 residues.

The sample holds a few counts of this clonotype. The rearrangement links TRBV5-6 to TRBJ1-6; 9 nucleotides match TRBD1. After removal of 4 bases from V and 9 bases from J, the junction contained 14 bases not matched to a gene. Germline-derived CDR1 and CDR2 are SGHDT and YYEEEE. The CDR3 loop spans 17 amino acids. The CDR3 loop reads CASSPNWGRTGVSPLHF. CDR3 coding DNA: TGTGCCAGCAGCCCGAATTGGGGGCGGACAGGGGTTTCACCCCTCCACTTT.

This clonotype was counted only a few times. CDR3 loop: CASSPRGAEGGYTF. The CDR3 DNA follows: TGTGCCAGCAGCCCGCGGGGGGCGGAGGGGGGCTACACCTTC. The rearrangement joins TRBV3-1 to TRBJ1-2; D may be TRBD1 (6 bases). V was trimmed by 4 bases and J by 8 bases, leaving 17 bases between them. This CDR3 has 14 residues. CDR1 is LGHDT and CDR2 is YNNKEL in the germline V gene (reference sequence).

Ten or more counts support this clonotype. The V and J genes are TRBV5-1 and TRBJ2-1, with 12 bases that match TRBD1. V dropped 4 bases and J dropped 5; count of bases not matched to a gene: 4. Looked up from germline, CDR1 is SGHRS and CDR2 is YFSETQ. The CDR3 totals 15 residues. The CDR3 sequence is CASSAGQGADNEQFF. The CDR3 nucleotides are TGCGCCAGCAGCGCGGGACAGGGGGCTGACAATGAGCAGTTCTTC.

The chain uses TRBV12-3 or TRBV12-4 and TRBJ1-4, with 8 bases aligning to TRBD1. Losses at the gene ends were 6 bases for V and 11 bases for J; bases not matched to a gene: 5. The CDR3 spans 12 residues. CDR3 sequence (DNA): TGTGCCAGCAGGGACAGGGTCGGGAAACTGTTTTTT. This codes for CASRDRVGKLFF.

V is TRBV3-1 and J is TRBJ2-1; 14 bases map to TRBD2. Germline CDR1 and CDR2: LGHDT and YNNKEL (reference sequence). V lost 4 bases and J lost 4; bases outside the gene matches: 9. The CDR3 runs 18 residues. In nucleotides, the CDR3 is TGTGCCAGCAGCCCGGGGGGACTAGCGGGAGTTGGGTACAATGAGCAGTTCTTC. Amino acid sequence: CASSPGGLAGVGYNEQFF.

This clonotype was counted ten times or more. The gene calls are TRBV2 and TRBJ1-6; D gene unclear. V was clipped by 2 bases and J by 6 bases, with 11 bases between them. The CDR3 contains 15 residues. From germline, CDR1 is SNHLY and CDR2 FYNNEI. CDR3 protein: CASSEISGGNSPLHF. DNA for the CDR3: TGTGCCAGCAGTGAAATTTCGGGTGGTAATTCACCCCTCCACTTT. The variable domain in full, with the rest retrieved from reference TRBV2 and TRBJ1-6, is EPEVTQTPSHQVTQMGQEVILRCVPISNHLYFYWYRQILGQKVEFLVSFYNNEISEKSEIFDDQFSVERPDGSNFTLKIRSTKLEDSAMYFCASSEISGGNSPLHFGNGTRLTVT.

This clonotype has a count of ten or more. CDR3 in amino acids: CASSLWRNEQFF. The CDR3 bases are TGTGCCAGCAGCCTGTGGAGGAATGAGCAGTTCTTC. This chain links TRBV28 with TRBJ2-1, with TRBD2 as a possible D gene (5 bases). CDR1 is MDHEN and CDR2 is SYDVKM in the germline V gene. Trimming took 6 bases from V and 7 from J, leaving 10 bases between them. This CDR3 has 12 amino acids.

This clonotype was counted at least ten times. The chain has TRBV11-3 and TRBJ2-5, with unresolved D. Germline V gene data show CDR1 as SGHNT and CDR2 as YENEEA. Trimming cost V 2 bases and J 1 base, with 5 bases left between them. The CDR3 extends over 13 amino acids. This CDR3 is CASSLIAQETQYF. DNA of the CDR3: TGTGCCAGCAGCTTAATCGCCCAAGAGACCCAGTACTTC.

At least ten counts were recorded for this clonotype. The chain is built from TRBV7-9 and TRBJ2-5; D uncertain. Trimming cost V 1 base and J 5 bases, with 8 bases left between them. Germline loops: CDR1 SEHNR, CDR2 FQNEAQ (reference sequence). The CDR3 is 13 amino acids. Written as DNA, the CDR3 is TGTGCCAGCAGCTTAGGGTTCCGGGAGACCCAGTACTTC. Its protein product is CASSLGFRETQYF.

The table lists this clonotype with many counts. This chain links TRBV28 with TRBJ2-7; D not resolved. Germline lookup yields CDR1 MDHEN and CDR2 SYDVKM. The V gene lost 2 bases and the J gene lost 6 bases, with 14 bases spanning the gap. The CDR3 runs 14 residues. For the CDR3, the DNA is TGTGCCAGCAGTTTAAATACCGGGTTAACCGAGCAGTACTTC. This gives the protein CASSLNTGLTEQYF. Together with reference TRBV28 and TRBJ2-7, the CDR3 gives the full variable domain: DVKVTQSSRYLVKRTGEKVFLECVQDMDHENMFWYRQDPGLGLRLIYFSYDVKMKEKGDIPEGYSVSREKKERFSLILESASTNQTSMYLCASSLNTGLTEQYFGPGTRLTVT.

This clonotype has ten or more counts. The J gene is TRBJ2-3, the V gene TRBV3-1; no definite D call. There are 12 residues in the CDR3. Looked up from germline, CDR1 is LGHDT and CDR2 is YNNKEL (reference sequence). V was clipped by 4 bases and J by 4 bases, with 6 bases between them. The DNA of the CDR3 is TGTGCCAGCAGCCTCTTCCCAGATACGCAGTATTTT. Its translation: CASSLFPDTQYF.

The chain combines TRBV6-1 with TRBJ1-2, with no clear D. V was shortened by 6 bases and J by 4 bases, with 12 bases between the two germline ends. The V gene's germline CDR1 is MNHNS and CDR2 SASEGT. The CDR3 runs 13 residues. CDR3: CASRAPGPYGYTF. The DNA for the CDR3 is TGTGCCAGCAGGGCCCCCGGCCCCTATGGCTACACCTTC.

The sample holds many counts of this clonotype. This chain uses TRBV27 with TRBJ2-3, with D possibly called TRBD1 or TRBD2 (6 bases each). Trimming removed 2 bases at V and 5 bases at J, with 17 bases between. The CDR3 loop spans 16 amino acids. Germline lookup yields CDR1 MNHEY and CDR2 SMNVEV (reference sequence). In DNA form, the CDR3 reads TGTGCCAGCAGTTTACGACTAGGGGGAACCCGAGATACGCAGTATTTT. Amino acids: CASSLRLGGTRDTQYF.

The sample holds a few counts of this clonotype. The chain combines TRBV29-1 with TRBJ2-7, with D uncertain. The CDR3 contains 12 residues. V was pared by 0 bases and J by 2 bases, with 5 bases between. Germline V gives CDR1 SQVTM, CDR2 ANQGSEA. CDR3 loop: CSVEDNAYEQYF. The CDR3 coding sequence is TGCAGCGTTGAAGATAATGCCTACGAGCAGTACTTC.

This clonotype was recorded a few times. This may arise from a read error, as a much more abundant clone is one base away. V is TRBV7-8 and J is TRBJ2-7, with D possibly matching TRBD1 (7 bases). Germline V gene data show CDR1 as SGHVS and CDR2 as FQNEAQ. The CDR3 runs 15 residues. CDR3 bases: TGTGCCAGCAGCTCAGTACAGGGGCGGCGGGGCGAGCGGTACTTC. As protein: CASSSVQGRRGERYF.

This clonotype came up a few times. V usage is TRBV19 and J usage is TRBJ1-3; perhaps TRBD1 as D (5 bases). V lost 10 bases and J lost 0, with 13 bases in between. Per germline, CDR1 LNHDA and CDR2 SQIVND (reference sequence). CDR3 length: 14 residues. DNA for the CDR3: TGTGCCACCTCTACAGGCGCCTCTGGAAACACCATATATTTT. This gives the protein CATSTGASGNTIYF.

This clonotype was counted at least ten times. The rearrangement uses TRBV6-2 or TRBV6-3 and TRBJ1-1, with TRBD1 matching 7 bases. J lost 0 bases, V lost 7 bases, and 5 bases had no gene match. In germline, CDR1 is MNHEY, CDR2 SVGEGT. There are 14 residues in the CDR3. The CDR3 loop is CASILTGVNTEAFF. CDR3 DNA: TGTGCCAGCATCCTTACAGGGGTGAACACTGAAGCTTTCTTT.

This clonotype was counted ten times or more. V and J are TRBV27 and TRBJ2-1; 7 nucleotides align to TRBD2. V lost 6 bases and J lost 3; bases outside the gene matches: 8. Germline CDR1 and CDR2: MNHEY and SMNVEV (reference sequence). There are 15 residues in the CDR3. The CDR3 sequence: CASSVFAGDYNEQFF. The CDR3 bases are TGTGCCAGCAGCGTATTTGCGGGGGACTACAATGAGCAGTTCTTC.

This clonotype was recorded at least ten times. This chain links TRBV12-3 or TRBV12-4 with TRBJ2-5; D is uncertain. CDR3 length equals 14 residues. The V and J ends lost 2 bases and 0 bases respectively, with 7 bases between them. This CDR3 is CASSLWSYQETQYF. CDR3 DNA sequence: TGTGCCAGCAGTTTATGGTCGTACCAAGAGACCCAGTACTTC.

Regarding this clonotype: This may be a read error: a much more frequent sequence differs by one nucleotide. The chain recombines TRBV20-1 with TRBJ2-1; no firm D call. The tail of the sequence fits TRBJ2-7 better, so the J call may be wrong. Germline CDR1 reads DFQATT; CDR2 reads SNEGSKA (reference sequence). The CDR3 length is 12 residues. CDR3 protein: CSAEGGYNEQYF. The CDR3 nucleotides are TGCAGTGCGGAAGGTGGATACAATGAGCAGTACTTC.

This clonotype was picked up many times. The chain recombines TRBV28 with TRBJ1-3; D remains unclear. CDR3 length equals 16 residues. Germline CDR1 MDHEN, CDR2 SYDVKM. V was clipped by 3 bases and J by 2 bases, with 14 bases between them. The CDR3 here is CASSFRPYGTGNTIYF. DNA for the CDR3: TGTGCCAGCAGTTTTCGACCCTACGGAACTGGAAACACCATATATTTT.

This clonotype was seen a handful of times. The chain combines TRBV15 with TRBJ2-2; no clear D gene. Germline V gene lookup returns CDR1 LNHNV and CDR2 YYDKDF (reference sequence). The CDR3 extends over 15 amino acids. V was pared by 1 base and J by 5 bases, with 11 bases between. Here the CDR3 reads CATSRGMVATGELFF. Written as DNA, the CDR3 is TGTGCCACCAGCAGAGGGATGGTGGCGACCGGGGAGCTGTTTTTT.

This clonotype turned up a few times. This chain uses TRBV27 with TRBJ2-2, with D possibly called TRBD1 or TRBD2 (5 bases each). CDR3 length: 14 amino acids. Deletions cut 6 bases from V and 7 bases from J, with 15 bases between. Germline V gives CDR1 MNHEY, CDR2 SMNVEV (reference sequence). The CDR3 is CASSEGLADGELFF. CDR3 DNA sequence: TGTGCCAGCAGCGAGGGGCTAGCCGACGGGGAGCTGTTTTTT.

Many counts were recorded for this clonotype. V gene TRBV7-3 combines with J gene TRBJ2-3; a possible D gene is TRBD2 (6 bases). CDR3 size: 15 residues. CDR1 and CDR2 from the germline V gene are SGHTA and FQGTGA. Trimming cost V 6 bases and J 6 bases, with 19 bases left between them. CDR3 loop: CASSPLGTASDTQYF. The CDR3 DNA sequence: TGTGCCAGCAGTCCTCTTGGGACTGCCTCGGATACGCAGTATTTT. The complete variable domain, with remaining parts taken from reference TRBV7-3 and TRBJ2-3, reads GAGVSQTPSNKVTEKGKYVELRCDPISGHTALYWYRQSLGQGPEFLIYFQGTGAADDSGLPNDRFFAVRPEGSVSTLKIQRTERGDSAVYLCASSPLGTASDTQYFGPGTRLTVL.

This clonotype appeared many times. The chain combines TRBV3-1 with TRBJ1-1; weak D call: TRBD1 (6 bases). The CDR3 has 14 amino acids. The germline CDR1 and CDR2 sequences are LGHDT and YNNKEL (reference sequence). Between the trimmed V and J ends, which lost 3 bases and 1 base, there was a span of 9 bases. The CDR3 loop reads CASSHGQTNTEAFF. CDR3 sequence (DNA): TGTGCCAGCAGCCACGGACAGACGAACACTGAAGCTTTCTTT.

The chain uses TRBV19 and TRBJ2-7, with 7 bases aligning to TRBD1. Trimming took 5 bases from V and 6 from J; bases not matched to a gene: 10. Germline V gene sequence: CDR1 LNHDA, CDR2 SQIVND (reference sequence). CDR3 length: 14 amino acids. The CDR3 loop is CASSDPGQWAEQYF. The CDR3, as DNA: TGTGCCAGTAGTGATCCGGGACAGTGGGCCGAGCAGTACTTC.

This clonotype showed up just a few times. The chain joins TRBV6-1 to TRBJ2-5, with D possibly called TRBD1 or TRBD2 (5 bases each). The CDR3 is made up of 14 amino acids. The V end lost 8 bases, the J end lost 1 base, and 14 bases lay between the germline ends. Germline V gene data show CDR1 as MNHNS and CDR2 as SASEGT. The DNA for the CDR3 is TGTGCCAGCGGGCCCCCGGGGCCCCAAGAGACCCAGTACTTC. Residues: CASGPPGPQETQYF.

The table lists this clonotype with many counts. The chain employs TRBV2 and TRBJ2-7; D remains ambiguous. CDR3 length equals 15 residues. Germline V lookup: CDR1 SNHLY, CDR2 FYNNEI. Trimming removed 1 base from V and 5 bases from J, with 15 bases in between. This chain's CDR3 is CASSEVARPDDEQYF. The CDR3 coding sequence is TGTGCCAGCAGTGAAGTGGCCAGGCCAGACGACGAGCAGTACTTC.

This clonotype was counted many times. J is TRBJ2-1 and V is TRBV12-3 or TRBV12-4; D perhaps matches TRBD2 (6 bases). There are 11 residues in the CDR3. CDR3 nucleotide sequence: TGTGCGGGGGGCTCCTACAATGAGCAGTTCTTC. Amino acids: CAGGSYNEQFF.

This clonotype was seen many times. This chain links TRBV20-1 with TRBJ2-5, with TRBD1 matching over 11 bases. J lost 5 bases, V lost 5 bases, and 7 bases had no gene match. From germline, CDR1 is DFQATT and CDR2 SNEGSKA (reference sequence). This CDR3 is 14 amino acids long. As DNA, the CDR3 is TGCAGTGCTGCCAGGACAGGGGGCCAGGAGACCCAGTACTTC. Translation gives CSAARTGGQETQYF.